The rows below give T cell receptor beta chains drawn from one sample of a study of technical replicates of blood from a handful of donors. The repertoire was sequenced with immunoSEQ multiplex PCR; TCRdb's copy has only in-frame clones and lacks some. The table lists 100,000 or so clones, approximately 93% of them singletons. Sequences were obtained from T cells isolated from PBMCs. These receptors were obtained from a human donor in good health. The CDR3 runs from the conserved cysteine through the conserved F or W. A D gene is named only where the DNA matches it firmly. A row's size may be missing; if present it is once, few, many or a size class.

d_gene,j_gene,abundance,v_gene,CDR3aa,CDR3nt
TRBD1,TRBJ2-7,.,TRBV29-1,CSVRQGQAYEQYF,TGCAGCGTTCGACAGGGACAGGCCTACGAGCAGTACTTC
.,TRBJ1-4,.,TRBV19,CASSAGASYNEKLFF,TGTGCCAGTAGCGCGGGGGCATCCTATAATGAAAAACTGTTTTTT
.,TRBJ2-1,.,TRBV7-2,CASSAYNEQFF,TGTGCCAGCAGCGCGTACAATGAGCAGTTCTTC
TRBD2,TRBJ2-7,few,TRBV9,CASSVLAESYEQYF,TGTGCCAGCAGCGTGCTAGCGGAGTCCTACGAGCAGTACTTC
TRBD1,TRBJ2-7,.,TRBV5-6,CASSAGTGVYEQYF,TGTGCCAGCAGCGCCGGGACAGGGGTATACGAGCAGTACTTC
TRBD1,TRBJ2-2,.,TRBV27,CASNSRQGPPAGELFF,TGTGCCAGCAATTCCCGACAGGGGCCGCCCGCCGGGGAGCTGTTTTTT
TRBD1,TRBJ2-7,.,TRBV5-8,CASSLVQGLTYEQYF,TGTGCCAGCAGCTTAGTACAGGGGTTAACCTACGAGCAGTACTTC
.,TRBJ2-1,.,TRBV29-1,CSVQFVRGQIYNEQFF,TGCAGCGTTCAGTTCGTCCGAGGACAGATCTACAATGAGCAGTTCTTC
.,TRBJ1-5,.,TRBV4-1,CASSQERGNQPQHF,TGCGCCAGCAGCCAAGAACGGGGCAATCAGCCCCAGCATTTT
TRBD2,TRBJ2-1,.,TRBV6-1,CASSGRTRIAYNEQFF,TGTGCCAGCAGTGGGAGGACTAGGATCGCCTACAATGAGCAGTTCTTC
TRBD2,TRBJ2-7,.,TRBV5-1,CASSFETGGHYEQYF,TGCGCCAGCAGCTTCGAAACGGGAGGGCATTACGAGCAGTACTTC
.,TRBJ1-3,.,TRBV11-2,CASSHPRGTERTIYF,TGTGCCAGCAGCCACCCTCGGGGGACCGAACGTACCATATATTTT
.,TRBJ2-7,.,TRBV7-9,CASSLHPSASYEQYF,TGTGCCAGCAGCTTACACCCTAGCGCGTCCTACGAGCAGTACTTC
TRBD2,TRBJ2-5,.,TRBV19,CASSVGLAGTWETQYF,TGTGCCAGTAGTGTTGGACTAGCGGGGACCTGGGAGACCCAGTACTTC
.,TRBJ1-1,.,TRBV7-9,CASSLTGDMNTEAFF,TGTGCCAGCAGCTTGACAGGAGATATGAACACTGAAGCTTTCTTT
TRBD2,TRBJ2-2,.,TRBV11-2,CASSLVRTSYTGELFF,TGTGCCAGCAGCTTAGTTCGGACTAGCTACACCGGGGAGCTGTTTTTT
TRBD1,TRBJ1-1,once,TRBV18,CASLADRVNTEAFF,TGTGCCAGCCTCGCGGACAGGGTGAACACTGAAGCTTTCTTT
.,TRBJ1-2,.,TRBV5-5,CASSLDILKGYTF,TGTGCCAGCAGCTTGGACATCCTTAAAGGCTACACCTTC
TRBD1,TRBJ1-1,.,TRBV6-5,CASSYSTGAATEAFF,TGTGCCAGCAGTTACTCGACAGGGGCGGCCACTGAAGCTTTCTTT
.,TRBJ2-5,.,TRBV7-9,CASSFSEETQYF,TGTGCCAGCAGCTTTTCGGAAGAGACCCAGTACTTC
.,TRBJ2-3,.,TRBV6-4,CASSRSFAGTDTQYF,TGTGCCAGCAGTCGGAGCTTTGCCGGCACAGATACGCAGTATTTT
.,TRBJ2-1,.,TRBV11-3,CASSETRGNEQFF,TGTGCCAGCAGCGAGACGAGAGGAAATGAGCAGTTCTTC
.,TRBJ1-6,.,TRBV6-5,CASSQQLPIPLHF,TGTGCCAGCAGTCAACAATTACCAATTCCCCTCCACTTT
TRBD1,TRBJ1-1,.,TRBV27,CASSTQGAFTEAFF,TGTGCCAGCAGCACACAGGGGGCATTCACTGAAGCTTTCTTT
.,TRBJ1-2,.,TRBV28,CASSDTTGYTF,TGTGCCAGCAGCGACACAACCGGCTACACCTTC
TRBD1,TRBJ2-7,.,TRBV27,CASSPPPGTGPYEQYF,TGTGCCAGCAGCCCCCCCCCGGGGACAGGGCCCTACGAGCAGTACTTC
.,TRBJ1-4,few,TRBV7-9,CASSLAENDEKLFF,TGTGCCAGCAGCTTAGCGGAGAACGATGAAAAACTGTTTTTT
.,TRBJ1-1,.,TRBV6-5,CASSYTVNTEAFF,TGTGCCAGCAGTTATACAGTGAACACTGAAGCTTTCTTT
.,TRBJ2-7,.,TRBV29-1,CSATRDSYEQYF,TGCAGCGCGACCCGGGACTCCTACGAGCAGTACTTC
.,TRBJ2-2,.,TRBV7-7,CASSLEGSGELFF,TGTGCTAGCAGCTTAGAGGGGTCCGGGGAGCTGTTTTTT
TRBD2,TRBJ2-3,once,TRBV12-5,CASEGSGADTQYF,TGTGCTAGTGAGGGGAGCGGGGCAGATACGCAGTATTTT
TRBD1,TRBJ1-2,.,TRBV5-4,CASSGTGTGTWSVF,TGTGCCAGCAGCGGAACCGGGACAGGGACGTGGTCGGTCTTC
.,TRBJ2-1,.,TRBV2,CASSKYIGTSQFF,TGTGCCAGCAGTAAGTACATTGGGACTTCGCAGTTCTTC
.,TRBJ2-1,.,TRBV27,CASSLYMGGRGNEQFF,TGTGCCAGCAGTTTATATATGGGCGGGCGGGGCAATGAGCAGTTCTTC
.,TRBJ2-3,.,TRBV6-6,CASTPRTATDTQYF,TGTGCCAGCACCCCTAGGACAGCCACAGATACGCAGTATTTT
.,TRBJ2-3,once,TRBV14,CASSQVSIANTDTQYF,TGTGCCAGCAGCCAAGTCTCCATCGCTAACACAGATACGCAGTATTTT
.,TRBJ1-1,.,TRBV30,CAWSVHSGGGTEAFF,TGTGCCTGGAGTGTACACTCGGGGGGGGGCACTGAAGCTTTCTTT
.,TRBJ1-2,.,TRBV5-4,CASSLGGRAQGYGYTF,TGTGCCAGCAGCTTGGGGGGCAGGGCGCAAGGATATGGCTACACCTTC
TRBD1,TRBJ1-1,.,TRBV6-1,CASSETTGGSTAEAFF,TGTGCCAGCAGTGAAACGACAGGGGGGTCCACTGCGGAAGCTTTCTTT
.,TRBJ2-7,.,TRBV27,CASSHGQSYEQYF,TGTGCCAGCAGCCATGGACAGAGTTACGAGCAGTACTTC
.,TRBJ2-5,once,TRBV29-1,CSVALNSAETQYF,TGCAGCGTAGCTCTGAATAGCGCAGAGACCCAGTACTTC
.,TRBJ2-7,.,TRBV28,CASRNTGYYEQYF,TGTGCCAGCAGGAACACAGGGTACTACGAGCAGTACTTC
.,TRBJ2-5,.,TRBV7-3,CASSPNKAGLQETQYF,TGTGCCAGCAGCCCCAATAAGGCAGGCCTCCAAGAGACCCAGTACTTC
TRBD1,TRBJ2-7,.,TRBV13,CASTQGADSFHYEQYF,TGTGCCAGCACCCAGGGGGCGGACTCTTTTCACTACGAGCAGTACTTC
.,TRBJ2-1,.,TRBV11-2,CASRAPNPVPYNEQFF,TGTGCCAGCAGAGCCCCGAATCCTGTCCCCTACAATGAGCAGTTCTTC
.,TRBJ1-2,.,TRBV29-1,CSLSGDGYTF,TGCAGCCTTTCGGGGGATGGCTACACCTTC
.,TRBJ2-1,.,TRBV7-8,CASSLRPLAGNEQFF,TGTGCCAGCAGCTTACGACCCCTAGCAGGCAATGAGCAGTTCTTC
TRBD1,TRBJ1-3,.,TRBV6-1,CASSGNRGANTIYF,TGTGCCAGCAGTGGGAACAGGGGGGCGAACACCATATATTTT
.,TRBJ1-1,.,TRBV6-1,CASSLGRGRGNAFF,TGTGCCAGCAGCTTGGGTCGGGGGAGGGGAAACGCTTTCTTT
TRBD2,TRBJ2-3,once,TRBV10-2,CASNPREGTQYF,TGCGCCAGCAATCCTCGGGAGGGTACGCAGTATTTT
.,TRBJ2-6,.,TRBV5-4,CASSPRPGSSGANVLTF,TGTGCCAGCAGCCCTCGGCCGGGATCCTCTGGGGCCAACGTCCTGACTTTC
.,TRBJ1-5,.,TRBV12-5,CASGLRLQGIGQPQHF,TGTGCTAGTGGTTTACGTCTGCAGGGTATAGGGCAGCCCCAGCATTTT
.,TRBJ2-3,.,TRBV27,CASSFTLADTQYF,TGTGCCAGCAGTTTTACGCTAGCAGATACGCAGTATTTT
.,TRBJ1-2,.,TRBV5-1,CASSLSGQGGMGYGYTF,TGCGCCAGCAGCTTGTCTGGGCAGGGAGGGATGGGCTATGGCTACACCTTC
.,TRBJ2-1,.,TRBV30,CAWSVSHSKFF,TGTGCCTGGAGTGTAAGTCATTCTAAGTTCTTC
TRBD1,TRBJ2-3,.,TRBV7-9,CASSLRDSDTQYF,TGTGCCAGCAGCCTTAGGGACAGCGATACGCAGTATTTT
.,TRBJ1-6,.,TRBV30,CAWRQRGRRINSPLHF,TGTGCCTGGAGACAAAGGGGTCGCCGCATAAATTCACCCCTCCACTTT
.,TRBJ2-7,once,TRBV9,CASSAGLDEQYF,TGTGCCAGCTCGGCAGGGCTGGACGAGCAGTACTTC